A single sample is the source of the 9 T cell receptor beta chains below, sequenced in a study of blood T cell repertoires in COVID-19. Sequencing was performed with immunoSEQ multiplex PCR; in TCRdb, only in-frame clones are kept and a portion is missing. The sample yields 170,000 or so clones, around 86% seen once. Sequencing was done on a sample of peripheral blood. The receptors here all came from a man aged 55 to 70 with COVID-19, enrolled during active disease.

The CDR3 DNA reads TGTGCCAGTACTGGGCGGCAGGGAATAGGCGAGCAGTACTTC. This codes for CASTGRQGIGEQYF. The chain links TRBV19 to TRBJ2-7, with D tentatively TRBD1 (5 bases). Germline CDR1 reads LNHDA; CDR2 reads SQIVND (reference sequence). V lost 7 bases and J 6 bases, leaving 19 bases between the germline ends. The CDR3 is made up of 14 amino acids.

This CDR3 reads CASTPWAPTGGLGQPQHF. The CDR3 DNA reads TGTGCCAGCACCCCTTGGGCCCCTACAGGGGGCCTGGGTCAGCCCCAGCATTTT. J is TRBJ1-5 and V is TRBV6-2 or TRBV6-3; 9 bases are a match to TRBD1. From germline, CDR1 is MNHEY and CDR2 SVGEGT. The CDR3 covers 18 residues. V lost 7 bases to trimming and J lost 6 bases; unmatched junction nucleotides: 19.

This chain connects TRBV19 to TRBJ2-2, with 11 bases fitting TRBD2. V shed 1 base and J 7 bases; nucleotides not matched to a gene: 5. The CDR3 is made up of 16 amino acids. Per germline, CDR1 LNHDA and CDR2 SQIVND (reference sequence). The CDR3 sequence: CASSIGSGRAVGELFF. The DNA of the CDR3 is TGTGCCAGTAGTATAGGTAGCGGGAGGGCCGTCGGGGAGCTGTTTTTT. The full variable domain, in which reference TRBV19 and TRBJ2-2 provide the parts outside the CDR3, is DGGITQSPKYLFRKEGQNVTLSCEQNLNHDAMYWYRQDPGQGLRLIYYSQIVNDFQKGDIAEGYSVSREKKESFPLTVTSAQKNPTAFYLCASSIGSGRAVGELFFGEGSRLTVL.

The chain recombines TRBV6-2 or TRBV6-3 with TRBJ1-2; the match to TRBD1 covers 8 bases. With 6 bases clipped from V and 7 bases from J, the junction kept 7 bases outside the gene matches. Germline assignment: CDR1 MNHEY and CDR2 SVGEGT. This CDR3 region has 13 residues. CDR3 amino acids: CASSRTGSVGYTF. The CDR3 DNA sequence: TGTGCCAGCAGCAGGACAGGGTCCGTTGGCTACACCTTC.

This clone was recorded only once. The rearrangement uses TRBV28 and TRBJ1-1, with D maybe TRBD1 (5 bases). The CDR3 length is 11 residues. The germline gives CDR1 MDHEN, CDR2 SYDVKM. Trimming left V 5 bases short and J 8 bases short, with 9 bases between. CDR3 loop: CASSDRQEAFF. CDR3 DNA sequence: TGTGCCAGCAGTGATCGACAGGAAGCTTTCTTT.

V usage is TRBV9 and J usage is TRBJ1-2; D remains ambiguous. The CDR3 consists of 16 residues. V lost 0 bases and J 0 bases, leaving 12 bases between the germline ends. Per the germline V gene, CDR1 is SGDLS and CDR2 is YYNGEE. CDR3 bases: TGTGCCAGCAGCGTAGGCCCAGGCCCCGCTAACTATGGCTACACCTTC. Translating it yields CASSVGPGPANYGYTF. Full variable domain (outside the CDR3, taken from reference TRBV9 and TRBJ1-2): DSGVTQTPKHLITATGQRVTLRCSPRSGDLSVYWYQQSLDQGLQFLIQYYNGEERAKGNILERFSAQQFPDLHSELNLSSLELGDSALYFCASSVGPGPANYGYTFGSGTRLTVV.

The chain has TRBV5-1 and TRBJ2-1, with 13 bases aligning to TRBD2. CDR1 and CDR2 (germline): SGHRS, YFSETQ. The V and J ends lost 0 bases and 5 bases, in that order; junction bases with no gene match: 2. This CDR3 has 16 residues. This CDR3 is CASSLGGLAGNNEQFF. The CDR3 nucleotides read TGCGCCAGCAGCTTGGGGGGACTAGCGGGAAACAATGAGCAGTTCTTC.

Here the CDR3 DNA reads TGTGCCAGCAGTGATCAGGGGATCCCCGGGGAGCTGTTTTTT. It translates to CASSDQGIPGELFF. The V and J genes are TRBV6-6 and TRBJ2-2; tentatively, D is TRBD1 (6 bases). This CDR3 is 14 amino acids long. Trimming removed 5 bases from V and 6 bases from J, with 13 bases in between. Germline CDR1 MNHNY, CDR2 SVGAGI (reference sequence).

The chain has TRBV7-9 and TRBJ1-5; tentatively, D is TRBD1 (5 bases). The CDR3 is made up of 15 amino acids. V shed 5 bases and J shed 6 bases, with 17 bases lying between them. Germline V lookup: CDR1 SEHNR, CDR2 FQNEAQ (reference sequence). For the CDR3, the DNA is TGTGCCAGCAGCCCAGGACGTCAGGGCGGTCAGCCCCAGCATTTT. Its translation: CASSPGRQGGQPQHF.